This passage covers 26 T cell receptor beta chains from one sample sequenced in a study of identical twins' blood T cells. TCRdb fed the 5' RACE reads into MiXCR, producing one record per CDR3 protein. The sample consists of roughly 340,000 distinct CDR3 sequences, roughly 27% of them appearing once. The specimen was PBMCs. The receptors stem from a woman between 18 and 55 years old in good health.

The chain combines TRBV19 with TRBJ2-1, with 7 bases matching TRBD2. Germline V gene lookup returns CDR1 LNHDA and CDR2 SQIVND (reference sequence). The CDR3 runs to 14 residues. Trimming took 4 bases from V and 7 from J; bases not matched to a gene: 7. The CDR3: CASSTLGGGNEQFF. CDR3 nucleotide sequence: TGTGCCAGTAGTACCCTTGGCGGGGGTAATGAGCAGTTCTTC.

The rearrangement links TRBV20-1 to TRBJ2-1; TRBD2 agrees at 11 bases. Germline V gene sequence: CDR1 DFQATT, CDR2 SNEGSKA (reference sequence). The CDR3 runs to 14 residues. V shed 7 bases, J shed 7 bases, and the junction held 9 bases outside the gene matches. The chain's CDR3 is CSDVAGGPGNEQFF. DNA for the CDR3: TGCAGTGACGTAGCGGGAGGGCCAGGAAATGAGCAGTTCTTC.

V usage is TRBV7-7 and J usage is TRBJ1-3; the D gene is possibly TRBD1 (6 bases). Germline V lookup: CDR1 SSHAT, CDR2 FNYEAQ (reference sequence). V was pared by 5 bases and J by 7 bases, with 12 bases between. There are 13 residues in the CDR3. This CDR3 reads CASSHITGNTIYF. CDR3 DNA: TGTGCCAGCAGCCATATAACAGGGAACACCATATATTTT. Drawing the rest from reference TRBV7-7 and TRBJ1-3, the complete variable domain is GAGVSQSPRYKVTKRGQDVTLRCDPISSHATLYWYQQALGQGPEFLTYFNYEAQPDKSGLPSDRFSAERPEGSISTLTIQRTEQRDSAMYRCASSHITGNTIYFGEGSWLTVV.

This clonotype was picked up many times. The chain has TRBV5-1 and TRBJ1-1; perhaps TRBD1 as D (6 bases). V lost 4 bases, J lost 1 base, and 14 bases lay in between. CDR1 and CDR2 (germline): SGHRS, YFSETQ. CDR3 length equals 15 residues. Here the CDR3 DNA reads TGCGCCAGCAGCGAACAGGGATCTGGGAACACTGAAGCTTTCTTT. Its translation is CASSEQGSGNTEAFF. Variable domain in full (rest from reference TRBV5-1 and TRBJ1-1): KAGVTQTPRYLIKTRGQQVTLSCSPISGHRSVSWYQQTPGQGLQFLFEYFSETQRNKGNFPGRFSGRQFSNSRSEMNVSTLELGDSALYLCASSEQGSGNTEAFFGQGTRLTVV.

The table lists this clonotype with a few counts. The chain is built from TRBV29-1 and TRBJ1-1; no definite D call. Deletions cut 8 bases from V and 1 base from J, with 11 bases between. This CDR3 region has 12 residues. Looked up from germline, CDR1 is SQVTM and CDR2 is ANQGSEA. The CDR3 DNA follows: TGCAGCTTCCGGCGGGGGAACACTGAAGCTTTCTTT. Translating it yields CSFRRGNTEAFF. The entire variable domain, with the rest obtained from reference TRBV29-1 and TRBJ1-1, is as follows: SAVISQKPSRDICQRGTSLTIQCQVDSQVTMMFWYRQQPGQSLTLIATANQGSEATYESGFVIDKFPISRPNLTFSTLTVSNMSPEDSSIYLCSFRRGNTEAFFGQGTRLTVV.

The rearrangement uses TRBV20-1 and TRBJ1-5; D may be TRBD1 (6 bases). The CDR3 sequence is 15 residues long. V was trimmed by 1 base and J by 0 bases, leaving 10 bases between them. Germline V gene sequence: CDR1 DFQATT, CDR2 SNEGSKA (reference sequence). CDR3 nucleotide sequence: TGCAGTGCTAGAGTGGGGGGCTATAGCAATCAGCCCCAGCATTTT. Residues: CSARVGGYSNQPQHF.

There are many counts of this clonotype. The V and J genes are TRBV27 and TRBJ1-6; maybe TRBD1 (6 bases). Germline V gene data show CDR1 as MNHEY and CDR2 as SMNVEV (reference sequence). The CDR3 length is 15 residues. The ends were cut back, 5 bases at V and 7 bases at J, with 15 bases in the middle. The CDR3 region is CASSTGPAANSPLHF. The CDR3 bases are TGTGCCAGCAGTACAGGGCCAGCGGCAAATTCACCCCTCCACTTT.

Points on this clonotype: The germline gene is not matched at one end of the junction; a read error may be the cause. The chain uses TRBV10-3 and TRBJ1-1, with 10 bases matching TRBD1. The CDR3 is 15 residues long. CDR1 ENHRY and CDR2 SYGVKD come from the germline V gene. The CDR3 DNA reads TGTGCCACCAGTGAGCGGGACAGGGGAAGGTCTGAAGCTTTCTTT. The encoded protein is CATSERDRGRSEAFF.

The V and J genes are TRBV12-3 or TRBV12-4 and TRBJ2-2, with a tentative D call TRBD2 (6 bases). The CDR3 sequence is 16 residues long. The V end lost 5 bases, the J end lost 5 bases, and 18 bases lay between the germline ends. The CDR3 protein is CASSPAGSATTGELFF. As DNA, the CDR3 is TGTGCCAGCAGTCCCGCGGGATCAGCCACGACCGGGGAGCTGTTTTTT.

This sequence joins TRBV3-1 and TRBJ1-2; D unclear. V gave up 1 base and J gave up 6 bases, with 12 bases separating them. This CDR3 is 14 amino acids long. From germline, CDR1 is LGHDT and CDR2 YNNKEL (reference sequence). CDR3 residues: CASSQVIMGNGYTF. CDR3 nucleotide sequence: TGTGCCAGCAGCCAAGTAATCATGGGTAATGGCTACACCTTC.

V is TRBV6-5 and J is TRBJ1-6; D is undetermined. Germline V gene lookup returns CDR1 MNHEY and CDR2 SVGAGI. V lost 0 bases, J lost 9 bases, and 6 bases lay in between. The CDR3 contains 13 residues. CDR3 protein: CASSYSKGSPLHF. CDR3 DNA: TGTGCCAGCAGTTACTCGAAGGGTTCACCCCTCCACTTT.

The CDR3 nucleotides are TGTGCCAGCAGCCCCAGACGGGAGGCCTTCCAAGAGACCCAGTACTTC. Amino acid sequence: CASSPRREAFQETQYF. This rearrangement joins TRBV11-2 to TRBJ2-5; 7 bases match TRBD2. Looked up from germline, CDR1 is SGHAT and CDR2 is FQNNGV. V shed 5 bases and J 1 base; nucleotides not matched to a gene: 10. The CDR3 sequence is 16 residues long.

The V gene is TRBV6-6, the J gene TRBJ1-2; D not certain. V was clipped by 0 bases and J by 6 bases, with 11 bases between them. CDR1 is MNHNY and CDR2 is SVGAGI in the germline V gene (reference sequence). This CDR3 has 14 amino acids. The CDR3 sequence: CASSYSSRPDGYTF. DNA for the CDR3: TGTGCCAGCAGTTACTCGAGTAGGCCGGATGGCTACACCTTC.

The sample holds one count of this clonotype. The genes are TRBV29-1 and TRBJ2-2, with 8 bases aligning to TRBD1. There are 14 residues in the CDR3. The V gene end was trimmed by 8 bases and the J gene end by 0 bases; junction bases not matched to a gene: 5. Germline V gene sequence: CDR1 SQVTM, CDR2 ANQGSEA. CDR3 nucleotides: TGCAGCTTTAAGGGACAGGCGAACACCGGGGAGCTGTTTTTT. Encoded protein: CSFKGQANTGELFF.

The rearrangement uses TRBV6-1 and TRBJ1-6; no definite D call. The CDR3 has 14 amino acids. Trimming left V 1 base short and J 10 bases short, with 11 bases between. Looked up from germline, CDR1 is MNHNS and CDR2 is SASEGT. CDR3 in DNA: TGTGCCAGCAGTGAAGATGCAACGGGGTCACCCCTCCACTTT. It specifies CASSEDATGSPLHF.

V is TRBV27 and J is TRBJ1-1, with D possibly matching TRBD1 (5 bases). V was trimmed by 9 bases and J by 5 bases, leaving 10 bases between them. The germline CDR1 and CDR2 sequences are MNHEY and SMNVEV (reference sequence). This CDR3 is built from 11 residues. CDR3 amino acids: CASWGRTEAFF. DNA for the CDR3: TGTGCCAGTTGGGGGAGGACTGAAGCTTTCTTT.

This clonotype was observed at least ten times. This chain connects TRBV20-1 to TRBJ1-2; D remains ambiguous. Germline V CDR1 and CDR2: DFQATT, SNEGSKA (reference sequence). The CDR3 sequence is 15 residues long. V was pared by 0 bases and J by 14 bases, with 25 bases between. The chain's CDR3 is CSARENGPASPLETF. The CDR3 coding sequence is TGCAGTGCTAGAGAGAATGGCCCGGCCAGCCCCCTGGAAACCTTC.

This clonotype was seen more than once but under ten times. The V gene is TRBV6-5, the J gene TRBJ2-3, with TRBD2 matching over 7 bases. V was clipped by 2 bases and J by 8 bases; unmatched bases: 13. CDR3 size: 16 residues. The germline CDR1 and CDR2 sequences are MNHEY and SVGAGI. The CDR3, as DNA: TGTGCCAGCAGTTACGTTAGGTCGGGAGGTTTGGCTACGCAGTATTTT. Its translation is CASSYVRSGGLATQYF.

This clonotype was seen a handful of times. The chain uses TRBV11-2 and TRBJ2-2; D perhaps matches TRBD2 (5 bases). This CDR3 contains 17 residues. Germline-derived CDR1 and CDR2 are SGHAT and FQNNGV. Trimming stripped 5 bases from V and 1 base from J, with 17 bases between. The CDR3 region has the DNA TGTGCCAGCAGCCCAGCATCGGACTTCCGGAACACCGGGGAGCTGTTTTTT. Residues: CASSPASDFRNTGELFF.

This clonotype was detected once. This chain joins TRBV27 and TRBJ2-7; D is possibly TRBD2 (6 bases). The V end was cut by 5 bases, the J end by 2 bases, with 10 bases between. The CDR3 is made up of 13 amino acids. Germline V lookup: CDR1 MNHEY, CDR2 SMNVEV (reference sequence). As DNA, the CDR3 is TGTGCCAGCAGTATAGCGGTCCCCTACGAGCAGTACTTC. It specifies CASSIAVPYEQYF.

This clonotype was recorded at least ten times. The chain combines TRBV20-1 with TRBJ1-2; D not certain. Per germline, CDR1 DFQATT and CDR2 SNEGSKA (reference sequence). CDR3 length: 16 amino acids. Trimming removed 6 bases from V and 0 bases from J, with 20 bases in between. Here the CDR3 DNA reads TGCAGTGCCGCGGAGGCTAGCTTGGTAGCTAACTATGGCTACACCTTC. This codes for CSAAEASLVANYGYTF.

This clonotype was detected only a few times. The gene calls are TRBV20-1 and TRBJ1-4; tentative D call: TRBD1 (6 bases). Trimming shortened V by 2 bases and J by 8 bases, and 18 bases separated the two germline ends. The CDR3 has 15 amino acids. CDR1 and CDR2 (germline): DFQATT, SNEGSKA (reference sequence). The CDR3 region has the DNA TGCAGTGCTAGATCGGGGGCAGGGCCGGGGGAAAAACTGTTTTTT. Protein product: CSARSGAGPGEKLFF.

This clonotype was observed a few times. The chain is built from TRBV6-5 and TRBJ2-3, with TRBD1 matching 9 bases. In germline, CDR1 is MNHEY, CDR2 SVGAGI. CDR3 length equals 17 residues. The V and J ends lost 2 bases and 2 bases, in that order; junction bases with no gene match: 8. CDR3 amino acids: CASSYVRGQGHTDTQYF. In nucleotides, the CDR3 is TGTGCCAGCAGTTACGTGAGGGGACAGGGCCACACAGATACGCAGTATTTT.

This chain connects TRBV5-4 to TRBJ2-7, with 8 bases matching TRBD2. Germline V gene lookup returns CDR1 SGHNT and CDR2 YYREEE (reference sequence). This CDR3 has 15 residues. Germline trimming cut 2 bases from V and 3 bases from J; bases unmatched to any gene: 7. CDR3 DNA: TGTGCCAGCAGCTTTCCGGGACTAGGGAACTACGAGCAGTACTTC. It codes for CASSFPGLGNYEQYF.

The chain has TRBV18 and TRBJ1-1; D remains unclear. Trimming took 2 bases from V and 2 from J, leaving 12 bases between them. Germline V CDR1 and CDR2: KGHSH, LQKENI. The CDR3 sequence is 15 residues long. The CDR3 sequence: CASSPASGSNTEAFF. CDR3 sequence (DNA): TGTGCCAGCTCACCAGCTTCCGGGTCCAACACTGAAGCTTTCTTT.

The V call is TRBV7-2, the J call TRBJ2-7, with 8 bases lining up with TRBD2. The CDR3 loop spans 15 amino acids. Germline V gene data show CDR1 as SGHTA and CDR2 as FQGNSA. The V segment lost 2 bases and the J segment 0 bases; nucleotides outside the gene matches: 3. The CDR3 is CASSLSGSLSYEQYF. DNA of the CDR3: TGTGCCAGCAGCTTAAGCGGGAGTCTCTCCTACGAGCAGTACTTC.